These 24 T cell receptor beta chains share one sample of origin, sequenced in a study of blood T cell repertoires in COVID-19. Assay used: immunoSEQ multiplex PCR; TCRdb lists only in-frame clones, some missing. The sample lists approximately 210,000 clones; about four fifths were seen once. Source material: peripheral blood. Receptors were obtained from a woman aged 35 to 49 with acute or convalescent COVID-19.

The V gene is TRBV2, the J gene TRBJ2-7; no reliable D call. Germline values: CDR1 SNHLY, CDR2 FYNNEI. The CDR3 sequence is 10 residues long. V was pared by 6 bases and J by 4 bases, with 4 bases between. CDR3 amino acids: CASRSYEQYF. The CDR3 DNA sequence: TGTGCCAGCAGGTCATACGAGCAGTACTTC. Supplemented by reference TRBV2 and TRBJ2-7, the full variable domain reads EPEVTQTPSHQVTQMGQEVILRCVPISNHLYFYWYRQILGQKVEFLVSFYNNEISEKSEIFDDQFSVERPDGSNFTLKIRSTKLEDSAMYFCASRSYEQYFGPGTRLTVT.

The CDR3 region has the DNA TGTGCCAGCACCTCCGGACAGGGGAGCAATCAGCCCCAGCATTTT. Residues: CASTSGQGSNQPQHF. V is TRBV28 and J is TRBJ1-5, with 9 positions matching TRBD1. CDR1 is MDHEN, CDR2 SYDVKM, per germline. V lost 7 bases and J lost 1; bases outside the gene matches: 5. The CDR3 extends over 15 amino acids.

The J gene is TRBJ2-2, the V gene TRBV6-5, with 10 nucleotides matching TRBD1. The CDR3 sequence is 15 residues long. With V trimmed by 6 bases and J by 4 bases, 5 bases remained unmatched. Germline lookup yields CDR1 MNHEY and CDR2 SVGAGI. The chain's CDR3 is CASSRDRGSTGELFF. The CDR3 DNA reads TGTGCCAGCAGCCGGGACAGGGGTAGCACCGGGGAGCTGTTTTTT.

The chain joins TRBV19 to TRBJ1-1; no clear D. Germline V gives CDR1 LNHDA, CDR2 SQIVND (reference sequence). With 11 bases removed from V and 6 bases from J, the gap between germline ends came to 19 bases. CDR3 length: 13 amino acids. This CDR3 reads CASAAGVEAEAFF. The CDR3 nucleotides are TGTGCCTCCGCCGCAGGCGTCGAAGCTGAAGCTTTCTTT.

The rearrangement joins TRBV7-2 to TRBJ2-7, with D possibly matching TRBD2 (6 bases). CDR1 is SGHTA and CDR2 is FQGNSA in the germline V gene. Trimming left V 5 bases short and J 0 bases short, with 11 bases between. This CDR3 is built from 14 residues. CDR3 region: CASSKGLSSYEQYF. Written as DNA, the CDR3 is TGTGCCAGCAGCAAGGGACTGTCCTCCTACGAGCAGTACTTC.

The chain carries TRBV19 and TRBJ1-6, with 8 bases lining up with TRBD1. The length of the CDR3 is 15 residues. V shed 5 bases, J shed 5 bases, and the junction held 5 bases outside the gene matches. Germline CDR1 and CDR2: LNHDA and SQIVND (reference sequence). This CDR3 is CASSPLDRDNSPLHF. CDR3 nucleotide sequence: TGTGCCAGTAGTCCCCTGGACAGGGATAATTCACCCCTCCACTTT.

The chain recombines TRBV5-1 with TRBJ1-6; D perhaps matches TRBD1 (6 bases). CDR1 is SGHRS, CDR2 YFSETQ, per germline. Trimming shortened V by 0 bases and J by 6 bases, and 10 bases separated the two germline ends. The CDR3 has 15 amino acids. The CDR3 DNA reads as TGCGCCAGCAGCTTGGCCGTACAGGGTAATTCACCCCTCCACTTT. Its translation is CASSLAVQGNSPLHF.

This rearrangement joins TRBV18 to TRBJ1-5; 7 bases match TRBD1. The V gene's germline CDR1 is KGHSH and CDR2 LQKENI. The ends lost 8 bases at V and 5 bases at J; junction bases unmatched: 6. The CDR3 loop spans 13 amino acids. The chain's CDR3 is CASQGDGDQPQHF. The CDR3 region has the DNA TGTGCCAGCCAGGGGGATGGGGATCAGCCCCAGCATTTT. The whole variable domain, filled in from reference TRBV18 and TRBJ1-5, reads NAGVMQNPRHLVRRRGQEARLRCSPMKGHSHVYWYRQLPEEGLKFMVYLQKENIIDESGMPKERFSAEFPKEGPSILRIQQVVRGDSAAYFCASQGDGDQPQHFGDGTRLSIL.

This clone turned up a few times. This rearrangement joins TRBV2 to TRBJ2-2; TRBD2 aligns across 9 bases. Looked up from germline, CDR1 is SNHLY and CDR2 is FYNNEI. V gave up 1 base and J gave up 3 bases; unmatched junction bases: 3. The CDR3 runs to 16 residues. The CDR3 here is CASSEEAGGHTGELFF. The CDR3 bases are TGTGCCAGCAGTGAAGAAGCGGGGGGACACACCGGGGAGCTGTTTTTT.

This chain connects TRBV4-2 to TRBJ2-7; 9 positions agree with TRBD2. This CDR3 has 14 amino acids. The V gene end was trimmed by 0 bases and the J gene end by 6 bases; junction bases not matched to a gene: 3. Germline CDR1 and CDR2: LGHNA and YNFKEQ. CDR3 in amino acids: CASSQDWTSVEQYF. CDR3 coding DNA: TGTGCCAGCAGCCAAGATTGGACTAGCGTCGAGCAGTACTTC.

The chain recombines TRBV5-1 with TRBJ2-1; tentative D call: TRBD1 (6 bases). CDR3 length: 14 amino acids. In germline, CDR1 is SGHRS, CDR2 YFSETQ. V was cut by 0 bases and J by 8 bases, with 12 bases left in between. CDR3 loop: CASSLVFRGDEQFF. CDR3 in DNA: TGCGCCAGCAGCTTGGTGTTCAGGGGAGATGAGCAGTTCTTC.

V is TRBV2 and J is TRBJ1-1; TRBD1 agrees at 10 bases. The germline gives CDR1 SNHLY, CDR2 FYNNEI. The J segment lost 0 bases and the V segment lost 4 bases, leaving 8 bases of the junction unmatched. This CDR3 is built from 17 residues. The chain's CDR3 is CASSGERDRGMNTEAFF. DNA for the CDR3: TGTGCCAGCAGTGGGGAGCGGGACAGGGGAATGAACACTGAAGCTTTCTTT.

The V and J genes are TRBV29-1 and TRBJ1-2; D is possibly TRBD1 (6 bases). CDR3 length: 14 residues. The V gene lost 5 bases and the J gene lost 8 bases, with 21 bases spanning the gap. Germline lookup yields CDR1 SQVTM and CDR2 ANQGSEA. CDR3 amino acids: CSVQGSGPARGYTF. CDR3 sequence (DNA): TGCAGCGTTCAGGGGTCAGGGCCCGCTCGGGGCTACACCTTC.

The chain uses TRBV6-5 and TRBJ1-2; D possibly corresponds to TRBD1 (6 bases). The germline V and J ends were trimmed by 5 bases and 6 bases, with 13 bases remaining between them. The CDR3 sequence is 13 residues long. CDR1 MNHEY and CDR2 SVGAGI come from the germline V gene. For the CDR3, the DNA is TGTGCCAGCAGTCCCGGAACAGGGAATGGCTACACCTTC. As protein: CASSPGTGNGYTF.

For the CDR3, the DNA is TGTGCCAGCAGTAACAGGGATTACTATGGCTACACCTTC. Protein product: CASSNRDYYGYTF. The chain combines TRBV6-2 or TRBV6-3 with TRBJ1-2; TRBD1 might be the D (6 bases). Trimming stripped 5 bases from V and 3 bases from J, with 10 bases between. The CDR3 has 13 residues. Looked up from germline, CDR1 is MNHEY and CDR2 is SVGEGT.

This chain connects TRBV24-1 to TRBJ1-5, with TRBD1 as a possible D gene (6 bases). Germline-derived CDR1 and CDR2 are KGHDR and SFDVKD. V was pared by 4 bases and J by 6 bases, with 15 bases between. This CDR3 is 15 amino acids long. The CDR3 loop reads CATSDSGGVGQPQHF. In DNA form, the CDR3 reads TGTGCCACCAGTGACTCGGGGGGCGTGGGTCAGCCCCAGCATTTT.

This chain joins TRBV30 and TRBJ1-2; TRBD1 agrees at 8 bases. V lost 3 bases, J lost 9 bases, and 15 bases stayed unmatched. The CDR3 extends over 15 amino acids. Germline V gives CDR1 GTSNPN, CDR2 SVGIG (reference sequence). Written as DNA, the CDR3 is TGTGCCTGGAGCGCAGACCTAACAGGGGGATCGAGCTACACCTTC. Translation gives CAWSADLTGGSSYTF.

The CDR3 here is CASSSDRGLTDTQYF. CDR3 DNA: TGTGCCAGCAGCTCGGACAGGGGGCTGACAGATACGCAGTATTTT. The genes are TRBV7-6 and TRBJ2-3, with 11 bases that match TRBD1. Germline loops: CDR1 SGHVS, CDR2 FNYEAQ. This CDR3 is built from 15 residues. The J segment lost 3 bases and the V segment lost 4 bases, leaving 3 bases of the junction unmatched. Full variable domain (rest looked up from reference TRBV7-6 and TRBJ2-3): GAGVSQSPRYKVTKRGQDVALRCDPISGHVSLYWYRQALGQGPEFLTYFNYEAQQDKSGLPNDRFSAERPEGSISTLTIQRTEQRDSAMYRCASSSDRGLTDTQYFGPGTRLTVL.

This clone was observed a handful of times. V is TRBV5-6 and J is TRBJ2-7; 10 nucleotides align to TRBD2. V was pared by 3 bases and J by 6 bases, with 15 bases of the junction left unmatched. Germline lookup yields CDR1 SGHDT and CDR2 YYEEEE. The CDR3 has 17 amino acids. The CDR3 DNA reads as TGTGCCAGCAGCTACGGGACTAGCGCACGAAGGAAGTCCGAGCAGTACTTC. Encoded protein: CASSYGTSARRKSEQYF.

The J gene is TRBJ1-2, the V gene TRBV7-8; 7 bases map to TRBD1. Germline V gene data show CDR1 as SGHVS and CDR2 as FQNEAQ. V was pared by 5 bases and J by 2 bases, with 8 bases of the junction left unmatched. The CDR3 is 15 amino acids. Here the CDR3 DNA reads TGTGCCAGCAGCAGTATCATGACAGGGAACTATGGCTACACCTTC. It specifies CASSSIMTGNYGYTF.

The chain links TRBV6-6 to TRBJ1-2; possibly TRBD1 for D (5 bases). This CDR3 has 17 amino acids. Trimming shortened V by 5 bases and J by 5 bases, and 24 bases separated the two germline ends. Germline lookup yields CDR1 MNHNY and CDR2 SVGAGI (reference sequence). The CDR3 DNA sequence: TGTGCCAGCAGTCCCGGACAAACAGGCCGCCTAGGTTATGGCTACACCTTC. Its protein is CASSPGQTGRLGYGYTF.

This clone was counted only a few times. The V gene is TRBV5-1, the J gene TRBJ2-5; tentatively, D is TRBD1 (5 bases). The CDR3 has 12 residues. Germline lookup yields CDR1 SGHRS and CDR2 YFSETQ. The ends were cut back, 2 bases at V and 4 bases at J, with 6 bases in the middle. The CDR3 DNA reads TGCGCCAGCAGCTTCCAGGGAGAGACCCAGTACTTC. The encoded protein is CASSFQGETQYF.

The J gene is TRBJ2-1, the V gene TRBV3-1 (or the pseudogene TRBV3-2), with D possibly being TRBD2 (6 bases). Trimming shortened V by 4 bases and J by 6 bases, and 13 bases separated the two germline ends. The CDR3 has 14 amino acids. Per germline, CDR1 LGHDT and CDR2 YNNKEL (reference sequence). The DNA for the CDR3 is TGTGCCAGCAGCCCAAGGACTAATTCCAATGAGCAGTTCTTC. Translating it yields CASSPRTNSNEQFF.

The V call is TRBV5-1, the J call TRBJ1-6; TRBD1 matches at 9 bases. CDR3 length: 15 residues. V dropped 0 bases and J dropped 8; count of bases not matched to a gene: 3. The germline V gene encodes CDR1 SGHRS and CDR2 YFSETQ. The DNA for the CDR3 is TGCGCCAGCAGCTTGGTACAGGGGGCTGATTCACCCCTCCACTTT. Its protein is CASSLVQGADSPLHF.